The T cell receptor beta chain described here comes from a study of radiotherapy plus CTLA-4 blockade in lung cancer. Background on the study: Among patients, under 20% showed objective responses, and around 30% had disease control. Study-wide findings and caveats: There was expansion of tumor-derived TCR clones in blood after radiotherapy plus ipilimumab.

Focal radiation and CTLA-4 blockade (ipilimumab) were tested in chemo-refractory metastatic non-small-cell lung cancer patients. Assay: immunoSEQ multiplex PCR; the TCRdb copy retains only in-frame clones and omits some. The sample records tens of thousands of clones, about 80% being singletons. A few counts support this clone. Its target is not known. Germline CDR1 is MNHNS and CDR2 is SASEGT. V lost 6 bases, J lost 5 bases, and 6 bases stayed unmatched. This CDR3 has 14 residues. Sequencing was performed on peripheral blood, taken from a patient treated with radiotherapy plus ipilimumab. The sequence was collected from a human donor with non-small cell lung cancer who had a partial response to radiotherapy plus ipilimumab. The rearrangement joins TRBV6-1 to TRBJ2-3; TRBD1 matches at 9 bases. As DNA, the CDR3 is TGTGCCAGCAGGGTGGGACAGGGACTAGATACGCAGTATTTT. As protein: CASRVGQGLDTQYF.